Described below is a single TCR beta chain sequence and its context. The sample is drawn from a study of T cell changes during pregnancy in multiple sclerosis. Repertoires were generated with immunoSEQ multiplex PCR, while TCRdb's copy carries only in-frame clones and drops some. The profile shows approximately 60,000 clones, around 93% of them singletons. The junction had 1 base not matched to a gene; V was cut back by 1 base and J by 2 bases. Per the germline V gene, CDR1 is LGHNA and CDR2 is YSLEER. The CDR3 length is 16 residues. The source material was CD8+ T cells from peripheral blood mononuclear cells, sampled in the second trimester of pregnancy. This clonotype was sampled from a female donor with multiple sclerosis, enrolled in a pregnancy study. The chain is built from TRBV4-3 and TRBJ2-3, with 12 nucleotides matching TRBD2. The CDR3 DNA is TGCGCCAGCAGCCAAGGGACTAGCGGGGCCACAGATACGCAGTATTTT. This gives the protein CASSQGTSGATDTQYF.